The 18 T cell receptor beta chains presented below share a single source sample, sequenced in a study of blood T cell repertoires in COVID-19. Some clones are missing from TCRdb's copy, which holds only in-frame ones; the method was immunoSEQ multiplex PCR. The data show 250,000 or so clones, around 89% seen once. Sequenced: PBMCs or T cells enriched from blood (not recorded which). Receptors were obtained from a man aged 45 to 65 who had been exposed to COVID-19.

This clone is a singleton in its sample. The chain carries TRBV7-3 and TRBJ2-5; D may be TRBD1 (5 bases). V was shortened by 3 bases and J by 5 bases, with 10 bases between the two germline ends. The CDR3 totals 13 residues. Germline CDR1 and CDR2: SGHTA and FQGTGA. The CDR3 nucleotides read TGTGCCAGCAGCTTGGGGCCCGCGGAGACCCAGTACTTC. It translates to CASSLGPAETQYF.

Points on this clone: Other DNA sequences within the sample encode an identical CDR3. V and J are TRBV9 and TRBJ2-5; the D gene is possibly TRBD2 (5 bases). V was clipped by 0 bases and J by 2 bases, with 11 bases between them. The CDR3 totals 15 residues. Germline loops: CDR1 SGDLS, CDR2 YYNGEE. The CDR3 loop reads CASSVDRGGQETQYF. The CDR3 DNA reads as TGTGCCAGCAGCGTAGATCGAGGCGGGCAAGAGACCCAGTACTTC. Using reference TRBV9 and TRBJ2-5 for the parts outside the CDR3, the full variable domain is DSGVTQTPKHLITATGQRVTLRCSPRSGDLSVYWYQQSLDQGLQFLIQYYNGEERAKGNILERFSAQQFPDLHSELNLSSLELGDSALYFCASSVDRGGQETQYFGPGTRLLVL.

This chain joins TRBV28 and TRBJ2-7; TRBD2 matches 10 bases. The ends lost 3 bases at V and 7 bases at J; junction bases unmatched: 9. The germline V gene encodes CDR1 MDHEN and CDR2 SYDVKM. The CDR3 contains 15 residues. The CDR3 DNA follows: TGTGCCAGCAGTTTCCAAGCGGGAGGGCCGGGGGAGCAGTACGTC. It specifies CASSFQAGGPGEQYV.

This clone was recorded a few times. CDR3 region: CAIEGNHNEQFF. The CDR3 region has the DNA TGTGCCATCGAGGGTAACCACAATGAGCAGTTCTTC. The V and J genes are TRBV10-3 and TRBJ2-1, with a possible D match to TRBD2 (5 bases). The CDR3 has 12 amino acids. From germline, CDR1 is ENHRY and CDR2 SYGVKD. With 8 bases removed from V and 5 bases from J, the gap between germline ends came to 10 bases.

The V and J genes are TRBV11-2 and TRBJ2-7; 14 positions agree with TRBD2. Losses at the gene ends were 2 bases for V and 0 bases for J; bases not matched to a gene: 3. The CDR3 extends over 17 amino acids. Per the germline V gene, CDR1 is SGHAT and CDR2 is FQNNGV. CDR3 in amino acids: CASSLKGTSGSSYEQYV. In DNA form, the CDR3 reads TGTGCCAGCAGCTTAAAAGGGACTAGCGGGAGCTCCTACGAGCAGTACGTC.

The chain uses TRBV11-3 and TRBJ2-5; the match to TRBD2 covers 8 bases. Germline V gives CDR1 SGHNT, CDR2 YENEEA. This CDR3 contains 14 residues. The ends lost 6 bases at V and 0 bases at J; junction bases unmatched: 3. The CDR3 DNA reads as TGTGCCAGCAGGGCGGGAGGTAACCAAGAGACCCAGTACTTC. It encodes CASRAGGNQETQYF. Drawing the rest from reference TRBV11-3 and TRBJ2-5, the complete variable domain is EAGVVQSPRYKIIEKKQPVAFWCNPISGHNTLYWYLQNLGQGPELLIRYENEEAVDDSQLPKDRFSAERLKGVDSTLKIQPAELGDSAVYLCASRAGGNQETQYFGPGTRLLVL.

This clone was detected a few times. This sequence joins TRBV7-2 and TRBJ2-5, with D perhaps matching TRBD2 (6 bases). Germline values: CDR1 SGHTA, CDR2 FQGNSA. This CDR3 has 14 residues. Trimming stripped 5 bases from V and 3 bases from J, with 13 bases between. As DNA, the CDR3 is TGTGCCAGCAGCCTTCTGACTAGAGAAGAGACCCAGTACTTC. This codes for CASSLLTREETQYF.

This clone was picked up one time. J is TRBJ2-4 and V is TRBV28; possible D gene TRBD2, 5 bases. The V and J ends lost 6 bases and 1 base respectively, with 16 bases between them. Germline loops: CDR1 MDHEN, CDR2 SYDVKM. This CDR3 contains 16 residues. CDR3 DNA sequence: TGTGCCAGCAGGAGGGAAAGCGAGTTGGCCAAAAACATTCAGTACTTC. Its translation is CASRRESELAKNIQYF.

The gene calls are TRBV9 and TRBJ1-6, with a weak D call TRBD1 (5 bases). Germline loops: CDR1 SGDLS, CDR2 YYNGEE. The CDR3 spans 17 residues. V gave up 0 bases and J gave up 0 bases, with 10 bases separating them. The DNA for the CDR3 is TGTGCCAGCAGCGTAGGGCAGGGTAGCTCCTATAATTCACCCCTCCACTTT. Translated, it gives CASSVGQGSSYNSPLHF.

This clone is a singleton in its sample. V is TRBV9 and J is TRBJ1-1, with a possible D match to TRBD1 (5 bases). Between the trimmed V and J ends, which lost 0 bases and 5 bases, there was a span of 17 bases. CDR1 and CDR2 from the germline V gene are SGDLS and YYNGEE. The CDR3 is 16 amino acids. As DNA, the CDR3 is TGTGCCAGCAGCGTAGACGCTGGGGGTGGGAGGACTGAAGCTTTCTTT. It codes for CASSVDAGGGRTEAFF.

This clone was observed at least ten times. Other DNA sequences in this sample translate to the same CDR3. The gene calls are TRBV5-4 and TRBJ1-2, with D perhaps matching TRBD1 (6 bases). The V gene lost 0 bases and the J gene lost 7 bases, with 13 bases spanning the gap. The CDR3 loop spans 14 amino acids. Germline V gene data show CDR1 as SGHNT and CDR2 as YYREEE (reference sequence). The CDR3 loop reads CASSLGADRSGYTF. The CDR3 nucleotides are TGTGCCAGCAGCTTGGGGGCGGACAGATCTGGCTACACCTTC.

V gene TRBV5-1 combines with J gene TRBJ1-1, with TRBD1 identical over 7 bases. The J segment lost 4 bases and the V segment lost 4 bases, leaving 10 bases of the junction unmatched. Looked up from germline, CDR1 is SGHRS and CDR2 is YFSETQ. The length of the CDR3 is 15 residues. The CDR3 DNA is TGCGCCAGCAGCCCCGCCAGTTCAGGGGGCACTGAAGCTTTCTTT. This encodes CASSPASSGGTEAFF.

The chain links TRBV12-3 or TRBV12-4 to TRBJ1-2; TRBD1 matches 10 bases. The CDR3 has 13 residues. V lost 5 bases, J lost 8 bases, and 5 bases stayed unmatched. This CDR3 is CASSLGTGEGYTF. CDR3 DNA sequence: TGTGCCAGCAGTCTAGGGACAGGGGAAGGCTACACCTTC.

The chain carries TRBV5-6 and TRBJ2-5; tentative D call: TRBD1 (5 bases). The CDR3 extends over 14 amino acids. CDR1 is SGHDT and CDR2 is YYEEEE in the germline V gene. V was shortened by 2 bases and J by 1 base, with 9 bases between the two germline ends. The CDR3 loop is CASSFRTGQETQYF. Here the CDR3 DNA reads TGTGCCAGCAGCTTCCGAACAGGCCAAGAGACCCAGTACTTC.

This clone appeared once. The gene calls are TRBV6-6 and TRBJ2-7; D might be TRBD1 (6 bases). The CDR3 has 14 residues. The V end lost 5 bases, the J end lost 6 bases, and 17 bases lay between the germline ends. Per the germline V gene, CDR1 is MNHNY and CDR2 is SVGAGI (reference sequence). Here the CDR3 reads CASSKTGTQGEQYF. The CDR3 region has the DNA TGTGCCAGCAGTAAAACAGGGACGCAGGGCGAGCAGTACTTC.

The gene calls are TRBV11-2 and TRBJ2-3; TRBD2 is a possible D gene (7 bases). V lost 5 bases, J lost 4 bases, and 16 bases lay in between. Germline V lookup: CDR1 SGHAT, CDR2 FQNNGV. The length of the CDR3 is 15 residues. CDR3 bases: TGTGCCAGCAGCCGCGGGGGCCCCCGGGCAGATACGCAGTATTTT. Amino acid sequence: CASSRGGPRADTQYF. The entire variable domain, with the rest obtained from reference TRBV11-2 and TRBJ2-3, is as follows: EAGVAQSPRYKIIEKRQSVAFWCNPISGHATLYWYQQILGQGPKLLIQFQNNGVVDDSQLPKDRFSAERLKGVDSTLKIQPAKLEDSAVYLCASSRGGPRADTQYFGPGTRLTVL.

The V gene is TRBV7-3, the J gene TRBJ1-2, with a weak D call TRBD1 (6 bases). This CDR3 region has 17 residues. Deletions cut 1 base from V and 4 bases from J, with 19 bases between. CDR1 SGHTA and CDR2 FQGTGA come from the germline V gene. In DNA form, the CDR3 reads TGTGCCAGCAGCTTAAAGGTGGCGGACAGAGTTCCCTATGGCTACACCTTC. It is translated as CASSLKVADRVPYGYTF.

V gene TRBV6-5 combines with J gene TRBJ1-2; 7 bases fit TRBD1. The CDR3 totals 14 residues. V was pared by 6 bases and J by 6 bases, with 10 bases of the junction left unmatched. Per germline, CDR1 MNHEY and CDR2 SVGAGI. This chain's CDR3 is CASSPTTGTHGYTF. The CDR3 DNA reads TGTGCCAGCAGCCCGACGACAGGGACCCATGGCTACACCTTC.